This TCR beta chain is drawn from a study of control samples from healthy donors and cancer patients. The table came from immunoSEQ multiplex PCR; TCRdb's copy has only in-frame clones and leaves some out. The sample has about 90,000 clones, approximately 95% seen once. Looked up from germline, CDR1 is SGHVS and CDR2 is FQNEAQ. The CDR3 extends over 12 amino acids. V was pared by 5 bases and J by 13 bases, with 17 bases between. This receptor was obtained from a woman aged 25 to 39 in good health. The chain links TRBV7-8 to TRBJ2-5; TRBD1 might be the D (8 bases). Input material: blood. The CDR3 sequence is CASSTNRGGLYF. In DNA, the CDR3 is TGTGCCAGCAGCACAAACAGGGGGGGACTGTACTTC.